Presented here are 31 T cell receptor beta chains from one specimen sequenced in a study of T cells in Graves' hyperthyroidism and ophthalmopathy. Using RNA transcripts as the source, TCR beta CDR3 regions were amplified. Researchers ran a first-round RT-PCR on the TCR CDR3 using the HTBI primer set. TCRdb re-called the multiplex PCR reads with MiXCR, one entry per CDR3 protein. The sample consists of under 550,000 distinct CDR3 sequences, less than 20% of them appearing once. The sample consisted of blood. The receptors derive from a man aged 40-55 years with Graves' ophthalmopathy.

This clonotype was seen many times. V gene TRBV12-3 or TRBV12-4 combines with J gene TRBJ1-1; TRBD1 agrees at 10 bases. After removal of 5 bases from V and 10 bases from J, the junction contained 7 bases not matched to a gene. CDR3 length: 13 amino acids. CDR3 DNA sequence: TGTGCCAGCAGTGCCACCGGGACAGGGGTAGCTTTCTTT. It specifies CASSATGTGVAFF.

V gene TRBV20-1 combines with J gene TRBJ2-5, with TRBD2 matching 11 bases. The CDR3 length is 15 residues. J lost 2 bases, V lost 6 bases, and 8 bases had no gene match. Germline V gives CDR1 DFQATT, CDR2 SNEGSKA (reference sequence). CDR3 coding DNA: TGCAGTGCCCCAAGACTAGCGGGGACACAAGAGACCCAGTACTTC. Translated: CSAPRLAGTQETQYF.

The chain recombines TRBV6-1 with TRBJ2-7, with D perhaps given as TRBD1 or TRBD2 (6 bases each). The CDR3 loop spans 15 amino acids. Germline CDR1 MNHNS, CDR2 SASEGT. Deletions cut 5 bases from V and 2 bases from J, with 16 bases between. CDR3 sequence reads: CASSSAGGVAYEQYF. The CDR3 nucleotides are TGTGCCAGCAGTTCCGCCGGGGGCGTAGCCTACGAGCAGTACTTC.

V and J are TRBV3-1 and TRBJ2-7; TRBD2 aligns across 13 bases. This CDR3 has 16 amino acids. V shed 4 bases and J 0 bases; nucleotides not matched to a gene: 3. The V gene's germline CDR1 is LGHDT and CDR2 YNNKEL (reference sequence). The CDR3 sequence: CASSRTSGGASYEQYF. The CDR3 DNA sequence: TGTGCCAGCAGCCGAACTAGCGGGGGGGCCTCCTACGAGCAGTACTTC.

This clonotype was detected only a few times. CDR3 sequence reads: CASRPGSAKEQYF. CDR3 DNA: TGTGCCAGCAGGCCGGGTAGCGCTAAGGAGCAGTACTTC. This chain links TRBV2 with TRBJ2-7, with D possibly TRBD2 on 5 matching bases. The CDR3 sequence is 13 residues long. The ends were cut back, 6 bases at V and 7 bases at J, with 16 bases in the middle. Germline CDR1 and CDR2: SNHLY and FYNNEI.

This clonotype occurred a few times. The chain employs TRBV6-1 and TRBJ2-1; 9 bases align to TRBD1. The V gene end was trimmed by 6 bases and the J gene end by 4 bases; junction bases not matched to a gene: 7. The CDR3 has 15 amino acids. Germline CDR1 is MNHNS and CDR2 is SASEGT. CDR3 sequence (DNA): TGTGCCAGCAGCCCAGACAGGGGGTTGTACAATGAGCAGTTCTTC. Its translation is CASSPDRGLYNEQFF.

The chain has TRBV18 and TRBJ1-2, with 9 nucleotides matching TRBD1. V gave up 3 bases and J gave up 4 bases; unmatched junction bases: 6. Germline CDR1 KGHSH, CDR2 LQKENI. The CDR3 has 15 residues. The CDR3 is CASSPPGQGTYGYTF. The CDR3 DNA reads TGTGCCAGCTCACCTCCGGGACAGGGCACCTATGGCTACACCTTC.

The table lists this clonotype with many counts. The rearrangement uses TRBV12-3 or TRBV12-4 and TRBJ2-1; a weak D match, TRBD2 (7 bases). V was cut by 1 base and J by 8 bases, with 15 bases left in between. The CDR3 extends over 15 amino acids. The CDR3 coding sequence is TGTGCCAGCAGTTTAGAAGGAGGGAGGGGGGATGAGCAGTTCTTC. Translating it yields CASSLEGGRGDEQFF.

The gene calls are TRBV7-3 and TRBJ2-3; 11 bases map to TRBD2. The CDR3 runs to 17 residues. With V trimmed by 2 bases and J by 4 bases, 8 bases remained unmatched. Germline V gene sequence: CDR1 SGHTA, CDR2 FQGTGA. The CDR3 DNA reads TGTGCCAGCAGCTTAGCGCCGGGACTAGCGGCCTCAGATACGCAGTATTTT. It encodes CASSLAPGLAASDTQYF.

The sample holds many counts of this clonotype. The chain has TRBV20-1 and TRBJ1-2; 8 bases are a match to TRBD1. The germline gives CDR1 DFQATT, CDR2 SNEGSKA (reference sequence). This CDR3 contains 15 residues. V shed 0 bases, J shed 2 bases, and the junction held 5 bases outside the gene matches. The DNA of the CDR3 is TGCAGTGCTAGAGATCACAGGACAGGGAACTATGGCTACACCTTC. It encodes CSARDHRTGNYGYTF.

The chain has TRBV7-3 and TRBJ2-1; the D call may be TRBD1 or TRBD2 (5 bases each). Germline V gives CDR1 SGHTA, CDR2 FQGTGA. This CDR3 has 13 amino acids. V was clipped by 2 bases and J by 7 bases, with 9 bases between them. The CDR3 here is CASSLVGENEQFF. CDR3 nucleotides: TGTGCCAGCAGCTTAGTGGGGGAGAATGAGCAGTTCTTC.

This clonotype occurred many times. The chain employs TRBV27 and TRBJ2-1; D might be TRBD2 (6 bases). Trimming left V 7 bases short and J 7 bases short, with 11 bases between. This CDR3 comprises 12 residues. Germline V gene data show CDR1 as MNHEY and CDR2 as SMNVEV (reference sequence). CDR3 coding DNA: TGTGCCAGCACGGATGGGAGGAATGAGCAGTTCTTC. Amino acid sequence: CASTDGRNEQFF.

This clonotype was seen ten or more times. This chain's CDR3 is CASATRHGNTIYF. Here the CDR3 DNA reads TGTGCCAGCGCTACCCGGCATGGAAACACCATATATTTT. V and J are TRBV12-3 or TRBV12-4 and TRBJ1-3; D is ambiguous. Trimming shortened V by 8 bases and J by 3 bases, and 11 bases separated the two germline ends. The CDR3 length is 13 residues.

This clonotype was recorded many times. This sequence joins TRBV28 and TRBJ1-1, with D unresolved. The CDR3 extends over 14 amino acids. Germline V gives CDR1 MDHEN, CDR2 SYDVKM. Trimming removed 3 bases at V and 3 bases at J, with 11 bases between. The CDR3, as DNA: TGTGCCAGCAGTTTTAGGAGAGGGTACACTGAAGCTTTCTTT. It is translated as CASSFRRGYTEAFF.

The chain has TRBV12-3 or TRBV12-4 and TRBJ2-3; TRBD2 agrees at 8 bases. With 5 bases clipped from V and 1 base from J, the junction kept 5 bases outside the gene matches. CDR3 length: 15 amino acids. CDR3 loop: CASSPERGRTDTQYF. The DNA of the CDR3 is TGTGCCAGCAGTCCAGAGCGGGGGCGCACAGATACGCAGTATTTT.

This clonotype has a single count. The chain uses TRBV5-1 and TRBJ2-2, with 13 positions matching TRBD2. The J segment lost 5 bases and the V segment lost 5 bases, leaving 3 bases of the junction unmatched. This CDR3 contains 15 residues. Looked up from germline, CDR1 is SGHRS and CDR2 is YFSETQ. CDR3 in amino acids: CASSWGLAGTGELFF. CDR3 nucleotides: TGCGCCAGCAGTTGGGGACTAGCGGGGACCGGGGAGCTGTTTTTT. The full variable domain, with the rest looked up from reference TRBV5-1 and TRBJ2-2, is KAGVTQTPRYLIKTRGQQVTLSCSPISGHRSVSWYQQTPGQGLQFLFEYFSETQRNKGNFPGRFSGRQFSNSRSEMNVSTLELGDSALYLCASSWGLAGTGELFFGEGSRLTVL.

The chain combines TRBV7-2 with TRBJ2-7; D may correspond to TRBD1 or TRBD2 (5 bases each). This CDR3 comprises 14 residues. The V gene lost 3 bases and the J gene lost 6 bases, with 15 bases spanning the gap. Germline CDR1 and CDR2: SGHTA and FQGNSA. CDR3 sequence reads: CASSFNLGDGEQYF. The CDR3 DNA sequence: TGTGCCAGCAGCTTTAACTTGGGGGATGGCGAGCAGTACTTC. Complete variable domain (other parts from reference TRBV7-2 and TRBJ2-7): GAGVSQSPSNKVTEKGKDVELRCDPISGHTALYWYRQSLGQGLEFLIYFQGNSAPDKSGLPSDRFSAERTGGSVSTLTIQRTQQEDSAVYLCASSFNLGDGEQYFGPGTRLTVT.

At least ten counts were recorded for this clonotype. The chain couples TRBV28 to TRBJ2-5; D remains ambiguous. Germline V CDR1 and CDR2: MDHEN, SYDVKM. V was shortened by 6 bases and J by 5 bases, with 13 bases between the two germline ends. The CDR3 extends over 13 amino acids. The CDR3 nucleotides read TGTGCCAGCAGCCCGGTAGGGTCGGAGACCCAGTACTTC. It yields the protein CASSPVGSETQYF.

This clonotype occurred many times. The chain's CDR3 is CASIEALTDTQYF. The CDR3 bases are TGTGCCAGCATCGAGGCCCTTACAGATACGCAGTATTTT. This sequence joins TRBV28 and TRBJ2-3; no reliable D call. In germline, CDR1 is MDHEN, CDR2 SYDVKM. The length of the CDR3 is 13 residues. Trimming took off 7 bases at V and 3 bases at J, with 11 bases between the two ends.

This clonotype was recorded at least ten times. The chain joins TRBV7-9 to TRBJ2-1; D is undetermined. V was trimmed by 3 bases and J by 7 bases, leaving 10 bases between them. The CDR3 length is 13 residues. CDR1 SEHNR and CDR2 FQNEAQ come from the germline V gene (reference sequence). CDR3 in amino acids: CASSFERRNEQFF. The CDR3 DNA is TGTGCCAGCAGCTTCGAGAGGCGGAATGAGCAGTTCTTC.

Only a few counts were recorded for this clonotype. The chain joins TRBV20-1 to TRBJ2-1; 9 bases match TRBD1. Trimming at V came to 3 bases and at J to 6 bases, leaving 3 bases not matched to a gene. Germline V CDR1 and CDR2: DFQATT, SNEGSKA (reference sequence). The CDR3 spans 13 residues. CDR3 sequence reads: CSASRGQGNEQFF. The CDR3 DNA follows: TGCAGTGCTAGTAGGGGACAGGGCAATGAGCAGTTCTTC.

This clonotype was counted many times. The chain links TRBV10-3 to TRBJ1-1; 9 nucleotides agree with TRBD1. Germline CDR1 and CDR2: ENHRY and SYGVKD. The ends lost 5 bases at V and 5 bases at J; junction bases unmatched: 6. This CDR3 spans 14 amino acids. The CDR3 sequence is CAISPDRGITEAFF. The CDR3 DNA follows: TGTGCCATCAGTCCAGACAGGGGGATTACTGAAGCTTTCTTT.

This clonotype was picked up many times. This chain joins TRBV18 and TRBJ2-3; 9 nucleotides agree with TRBD1. This CDR3 has 16 amino acids. V was clipped by 3 bases and J by 4 bases; unmatched bases: 8. From germline, CDR1 is KGHSH and CDR2 LQKENI. The CDR3 DNA reads TGTGCCAGCTCACCGGGAACAGGGGGCATCCCAGATACGCAGTATTTT. Translation gives CASSPGTGGIPDTQYF.

V gene TRBV9 combines with J gene TRBJ2-2; 8 nucleotides align to TRBD1. V was clipped by 0 bases and J by 4 bases; unmatched bases: 2. CDR1 is SGDLS, CDR2 YYNGEE, per germline. This CDR3 region has 15 residues. The CDR3 reads CASSVEGQGTGELFF. The CDR3 DNA is TGTGCCAGCAGCGTAGAAGGACAGGGCACCGGGGAGCTGTTTTTT.

In the case of this clonotype: This clone may be a read error of a much larger clone one base away. J is TRBJ2-7 and V is TRBV18; the match to TRBD1 covers 7 bases. In germline, CDR1 is KGHSH, CDR2 LQKENI. The CDR3 runs 16 residues. The CDR3 here is CASSPDDRALTYERYF. DNA for the CDR3: TGTGCCAGCTCACCAGACGACAGGGCCCTAACCTACGAGCGGTACTTC.

V usage is TRBV20-1 and J usage is TRBJ2-7, with D possibly TRBD1 on 5 matching bases. The germline CDR1 and CDR2 sequences are DFQATT and SNEGSKA (reference sequence). The CDR3 length is 16 residues. The V end was cut by 1 base, the J end by 3 bases, with 19 bases between. In nucleotides, the CDR3 is TGCAGTGCTAGAGTCCCTGACTCGACAGACTTCTACGAGCAGTACTTC. This codes for CSARVPDSTDFYEQYF.

Details on this clonotype: This clone may be a read error of a much larger clone one base away. V gene TRBV11-2 combines with J gene TRBJ2-3, with TRBD2 matching over 8 bases. The germline V gene has CDR1 SGHAT and CDR2 FQNNGV. Losses at the gene ends were 5 bases for V and 6 bases for J; bases not matched to a gene: 4. There are 13 residues in the CDR3. CDR3 coding DNA: TGTGCCAGCAGCCAGCGGGGGAGGGATACGCAGTATTTT. Protein sequence: CASSQRGRDTQYF.

This clonotype has a count of ten or more. The chain joins TRBV20-1 to TRBJ2-5; D may be TRBD2 (7 bases). Germline-derived CDR1 and CDR2 are DFQATT and SNEGSKA (reference sequence). The CDR3 runs to 13 residues. V was pared by 3 bases and J by 4 bases, with 12 bases between. DNA for the CDR3: TGCAGTGCTAGTAGGGGGGGAGGAGAGACCCAGTACTTC. The encoded protein is CSASRGGGETQYF.

There are a few counts of this clonotype. The chain carries TRBV27 and TRBJ2-7; possible D gene TRBD1, 5 bases. This CDR3 has 13 amino acids. Germline V lookup: CDR1 MNHEY, CDR2 SMNVEV (reference sequence). Trimming stripped 6 bases from V and 2 bases from J, with 11 bases between. CDR3 sequence reads: CASSQTETYEQYF. The CDR3 DNA sequence: TGTGCCAGCAGCCAGACAGAGACCTACGAGCAGTACTTC.

This clonotype was counted many times. The chain is built from TRBV20-1 and TRBJ2-5; D tentatively reads TRBD1 or TRBD2 (7 bases each). V was clipped by 0 bases and J by 5 bases, with 19 bases between them. Germline values: CDR1 DFQATT, CDR2 SNEGSKA (reference sequence). This CDR3 is 16 amino acids long. This chain's CDR3 is CSARDGYRGGGETQYF. The CDR3 DNA reads as TGCAGTGCTAGAGATGGCTACAGGGGAGGGGGGGAGACCCAGTACTTC.

This clonotype was seen more than once but under ten times. The chain carries TRBV29-1 and TRBJ2-3; the D gene is possibly TRBD2 (6 bases). The germline gives CDR1 SQVTM, CDR2 ANQGSEA. V was trimmed by 6 bases and J by 1 base, leaving 8 bases between them. The CDR3 has 12 residues. For the CDR3, the DNA is TGCAGCGTGGGGGAGGGCACAGATACGCAGTATTTT. It yields the protein CSVGEGTDTQYF.